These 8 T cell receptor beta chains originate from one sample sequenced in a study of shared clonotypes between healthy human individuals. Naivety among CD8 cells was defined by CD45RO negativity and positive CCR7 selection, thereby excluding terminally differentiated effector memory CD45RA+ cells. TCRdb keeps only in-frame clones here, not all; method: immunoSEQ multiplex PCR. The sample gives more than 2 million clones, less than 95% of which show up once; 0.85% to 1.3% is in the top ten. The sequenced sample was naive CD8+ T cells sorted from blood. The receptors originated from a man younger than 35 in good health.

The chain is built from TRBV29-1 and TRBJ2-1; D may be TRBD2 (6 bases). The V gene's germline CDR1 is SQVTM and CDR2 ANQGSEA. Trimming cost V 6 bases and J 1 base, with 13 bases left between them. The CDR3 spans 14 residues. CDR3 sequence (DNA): TGCAGCGTCGAGTCGGGGAGGTCCTACAATGAGCAGTTCTTC. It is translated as CSVESGRSYNEQFF.

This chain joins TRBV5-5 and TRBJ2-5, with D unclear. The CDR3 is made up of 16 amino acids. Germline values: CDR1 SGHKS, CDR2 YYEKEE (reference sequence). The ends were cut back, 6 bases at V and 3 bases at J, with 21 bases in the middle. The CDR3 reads CASTVSRIGIEETQYF. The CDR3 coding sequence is TGTGCCAGCACCGTATCTAGGATAGGTATCGAAGAGACCCAGTACTTC. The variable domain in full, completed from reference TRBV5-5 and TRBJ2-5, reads DAGVTQSPTHLIKTRGQQVTLRCSPISGHKSVSWYQQVLGQGPQFIFQYYEKEERGRGNFPDRFSARQFPNYSSELNVNALLLGDSALYLCASTVSRIGIEETQYFGPGTRLLVL.

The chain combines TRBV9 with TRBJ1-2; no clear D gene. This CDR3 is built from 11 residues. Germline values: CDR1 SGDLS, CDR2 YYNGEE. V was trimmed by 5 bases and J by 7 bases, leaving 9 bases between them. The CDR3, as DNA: TGTGCCAGCAGTACAAGGTTTGGCTACACCTTC. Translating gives CASSTRFGYTF.

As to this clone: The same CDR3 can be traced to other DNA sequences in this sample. CDR3 loop: CASSGLAGGPTDTQYF. The CDR3 coding sequence is TGTGCCAGCAGCGGTCTAGCGGGGGGGCCGACAGATACGCAGTATTTT. The chain carries TRBV9 and TRBJ2-3, with 12 bases lining up with TRBD2. Germline CDR1 is SGDLS and CDR2 is YYNGEE. V shed 3 bases, J shed 3 bases, and the junction held 5 bases outside the gene matches. The CDR3 extends over 16 amino acids.

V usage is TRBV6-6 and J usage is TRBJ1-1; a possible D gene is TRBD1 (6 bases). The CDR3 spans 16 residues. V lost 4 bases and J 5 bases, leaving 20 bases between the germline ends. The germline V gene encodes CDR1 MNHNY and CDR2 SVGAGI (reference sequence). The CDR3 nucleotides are TGTGCCAGCAGTTCGGACAGTCTTGGATCCCTAACTGAAGCTTTCTTT. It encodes CASSSDSLGSLTEAFF.

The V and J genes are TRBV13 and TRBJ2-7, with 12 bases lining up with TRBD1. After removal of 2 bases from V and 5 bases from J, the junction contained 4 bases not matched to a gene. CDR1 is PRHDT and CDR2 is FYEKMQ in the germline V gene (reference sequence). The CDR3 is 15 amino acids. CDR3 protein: CASSLSGQGANEQYF. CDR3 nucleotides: TGTGCCAGCAGCTTATCGGGACAGGGGGCCAACGAGCAGTACTTC.

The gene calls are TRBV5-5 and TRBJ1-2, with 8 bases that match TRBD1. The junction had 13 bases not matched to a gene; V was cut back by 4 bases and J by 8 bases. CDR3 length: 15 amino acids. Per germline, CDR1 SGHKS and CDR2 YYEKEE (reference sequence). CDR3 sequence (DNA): TGTGCCAGCAGCCACGACGGGACAGGTTGGAACGGCTACACCTTC. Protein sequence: CASSHDGTGWNGYTF.

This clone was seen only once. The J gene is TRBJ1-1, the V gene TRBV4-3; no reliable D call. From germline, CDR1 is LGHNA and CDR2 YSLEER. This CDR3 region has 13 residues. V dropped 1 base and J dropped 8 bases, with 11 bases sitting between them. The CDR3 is CASSQVRDYEAFF. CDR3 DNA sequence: TGCGCCAGCAGCCAAGTGAGAGATTACGAAGCTTTCTTT.